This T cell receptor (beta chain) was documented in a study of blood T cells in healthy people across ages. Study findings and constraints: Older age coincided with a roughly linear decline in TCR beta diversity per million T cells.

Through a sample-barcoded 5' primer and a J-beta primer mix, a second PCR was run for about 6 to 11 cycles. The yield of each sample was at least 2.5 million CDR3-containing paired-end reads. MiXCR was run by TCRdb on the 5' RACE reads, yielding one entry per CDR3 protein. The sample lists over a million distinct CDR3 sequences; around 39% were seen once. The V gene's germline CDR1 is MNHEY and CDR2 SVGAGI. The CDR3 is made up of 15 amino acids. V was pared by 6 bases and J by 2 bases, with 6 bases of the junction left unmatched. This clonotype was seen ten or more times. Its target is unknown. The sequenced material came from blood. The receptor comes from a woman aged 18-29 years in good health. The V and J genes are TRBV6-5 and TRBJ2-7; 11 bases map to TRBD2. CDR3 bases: TGTGCCAGCAGCTCCACTAGCGGGAGTACCTACGAGCAGTACTTC. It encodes CASSSTSGSTYEQYF.